This entry features one T cell receptor beta chain sequence. Its specificity is unknown. The CDR3 length is 15 residues. The trim removed 4 bases at V and 2 bases at J, leaving 8 bases unmatched. Germline assignment: CDR1 LNHDA and CDR2 SQIVND (reference sequence). Assay runs were performed at deep level. The assay was immunoSEQ multiplex PCR, and TCRdb's table has in-frame clones only and misses some. The sample contains a few million clones, over 85% of which appear only once. These data belong to a study of shared clonotypes between healthy human individuals. Study results and caveats: Several donors showed sharing of 4.5% to 6% of naive CD4 clonotypes. What rarefaction showed was incomplete sorted-subset sequencing despite large depth. Clonotype sharing among donors was expected to depend on sequencing depth.

The chain has TRBV19 and TRBJ2-7, with 7 bases fitting TRBD1. Sequenced sample: naive CD4+ T cells from PBMCs. As for subset: CD45RA+ positively selected. This receptor was obtained from a man aged 18-30 years in good health. Some clones in this sample may be carry-over from other donors' samples. The CDR3 DNA reads TGTGCCAGTAGTACCGGGACAGTGCTGGCCTACGAGCAGTACTTC. It encodes CASSTGTVLAYEQYF.